This TCR beta chain was retrieved from a study of post-analysis software for immune sequencing data. Unique molecular identifiers were carried by the TCR beta cDNA libraries. The authors obtained some 500,000 cDNA molecules from about 0.94 to 9.7 million T cells. TCRdb reprocessed the PCR reads with MiXCR, giving one entry per CDR3 protein. The top ten hold 10% to 12% of the sample, which has almost 700,000 distinct CDR3 sequences, about 60% seen once. In regard to this clonotype: Its antigen is unidentified.

Germline V gives CDR1 SGDLS, CDR2 YYNGEE. V lost 2 bases and J 3 bases, leaving 9 bases between the germline ends. The CDR3 runs to 14 residues. Whole-study results and caveats: In patients, TRBV5-6, TRBV5-1 and TRBV20-1 belonged to 4 or 5 TRBV segments found more frequently than in controls.

The sample comprised blood. The TCR comes from a girl aged 2 to 9 with multiple sclerosis. The chain links TRBV9 to TRBJ2-4; D could derive from TRBD1 or TRBD2 (5 bases each). Here the CDR3 reads CASSVGTFKNIQYF. The DNA for the CDR3 is TGTGCCAGCAGCGTCGGGACGTTCAAAAACATTCAGTACTTC.